The clone carrying this T cell receptor (beta chain) appeared many times. Its target is not known. These data belong to a study of neurological immune-mediated disorders. Overall study: Secondary progressive disease was present in 3, and relapsing-remitting disease in roughly 30, of the approximately 35 multiple sclerosis patients. Points from the study as a whole: Expanded clones shared no CDR3 amino acid sequences across subjects, suggesting private repertoires in all groups.

The cDNA was produced through 5'RACE with 10-nucleotide random UMIs. TCRdb re-called the 5' RACE reads through MiXCR, storing one row per CDR3 protein. The sample yields about 62,000 distinct CDR3 sequences, 3.5% to 4.5% seen once. V was cut by 4 bases and J by 10 bases, with 18 bases left in between. The CDR3 has 15 amino acids. Germline loops: CDR1 KGHDR, CDR2 SFDVKD. Sequencing was performed on PBMCs. This clonotype was obtained from a woman aged 45-65 years with multiple sclerosis. This rearrangement joins TRBV24-1 to TRBJ1-4; D might be TRBD1 (6 bases). In DNA form, the CDR3 reads TGTGCCACCAGTGACTCCACAGGGCGTGGGGGAAAACTGTTTTTT. Protein sequence: CATSDSTGRGGKLFF.